The 21 T cell receptor beta chains reported below all come from one sample, sequenced in a study of T cells after yellow fever vaccination. TCRdb reprocessed the 5' RACE reads with MiXCR, giving one entry per CDR3 protein. Of about 210,000 distinct CDR3 sequences detected, roughly 6.8% appear once; the ten largest clones hold more than 0.85%. The sample was CD4+ T cells sorted from PBMCs, taken on the day of the yellow fever booster vaccination. The receptors derive from a man aged 30-40 years who received the YFV17D yellow fever vaccine.

There are a few counts of this clonotype. The chain links TRBV10-3 to TRBJ2-5; 9 bases fit TRBD1. The germline V gene has CDR1 ENHRY and CDR2 SYGVKD. The CDR3 is made up of 13 amino acids. V lost 11 bases to trimming and J lost 4 bases; unmatched junction nucleotides: 8. CDR3 sequence: CAAAPGQGETQYF. Here the CDR3 DNA reads TGTGCCGCTGCCCCGGGACAGGGAGAGACCCAGTACTTC.

This clonotype was seen many times. The chain carries TRBV5-5 and TRBJ2-1; D unclear. The germline V gene has CDR1 SGHKS and CDR2 YYEKEE (reference sequence). V was shortened by 0 bases and J by 9 bases, with 7 bases between the two germline ends. This CDR3 has 12 amino acids. The CDR3 coding sequence is TGTGCCAGCAGCTTGGTGGGTCGTGAGCAGTTCTTC. It codes for CASSLVGREQFF.

The J gene is TRBJ2-2, the V gene TRBV4-3; D is undetermined. Between the trimmed V and J ends, which lost 0 bases and 7 bases, there was a span of 12 bases. CDR3 length: 15 residues. Germline CDR1 reads LGHNA; CDR2 reads YSLEER. CDR3 sequence (DNA): TGCGCCAGCAGCCAAGATGGGCTAGATAGCGGGGAGCTGTTTTTT. It specifies CASSQDGLDSGELFF.

This clonotype was counted at least ten times. The chain has TRBV6-6 and TRBJ2-5; D ambiguous. The germline V gene has CDR1 MNHNY and CDR2 SVGAGI (reference sequence). Trimming removed 6 bases from V and 7 bases from J, with 15 bases in between. The CDR3 has 13 amino acids. This chain's CDR3 is CASRKDPYGTQYF. The CDR3, as DNA: TGTGCCAGCAGAAAAGACCCGTACGGGACCCAGTACTTC.

This clonotype was observed a handful of times. V and J are TRBV4-3 and TRBJ2-3; 8 bases agree with TRBD2. The ends lost 0 bases at V and 1 base at J; junction bases unmatched: 6. This CDR3 contains 17 residues. The V gene's germline CDR1 is LGHNA and CDR2 YSLEER. CDR3 region: CASSQEPAGDGTDTQYF. The CDR3 DNA reads as TGCGCCAGCAGCCAAGAACCAGCGGGAGACGGCACAGATACGCAGTATTTT.

The J gene is TRBJ2-1, the V gene TRBV4-2, with D perhaps being TRBD1 or TRBD2 (6 bases each). V lost 2 bases, J lost 2 bases, and 13 bases lay in between. Germline CDR1 reads LGHNA; CDR2 reads YNFKEQ. The CDR3 sequence is 16 residues long. The CDR3 is CASSQQGTLTYNEQFF. The CDR3 coding sequence is TGTGCCAGCAGCCAACAGGGGACTCTTACCTACAATGAGCAGTTCTTC.

This clonotype turned up a few times. The chain employs TRBV20-1 and TRBJ2-4, with 10 positions matching TRBD1. With V trimmed by 5 bases and J by 0 bases, 4 bases remained unmatched. CDR1 and CDR2 from the germline V gene are DFQATT and SNEGSKA (reference sequence). The CDR3 is 15 amino acids. The CDR3, as DNA: TGCAGTGCTGTAGACAGGGGGCTAGCCAAAAACATTCAGTACTTC. It translates to CSAVDRGLAKNIQYF.

A few counts support this clonotype. This rearrangement joins TRBV7-9 to TRBJ1-1, with 7 bases fitting TRBD1. Trimming cost V 5 bases and J 5 bases; bases outside gene matches: 14. Germline V gives CDR1 SEHNR, CDR2 FQNEAQ (reference sequence). This CDR3 spans 16 amino acids. CDR3 coding DNA: TGTGCCAGCAGCCGAGGAGGGGGCGGCAAGTTTACTGAAGCTTTCTTT. Translating it yields CASSRGGGGKFTEAFF.

This clonotype was counted at least ten times. The chain uses TRBV9 and TRBJ2-7; D tentatively reads TRBD1 or TRBD2 (5 bases each). The ends were cut back, 0 bases at V and 2 bases at J, with 12 bases in the middle. The CDR3 has 15 amino acids. Germline lookup yields CDR1 SGDLS and CDR2 YYNGEE. DNA for the CDR3: TGTGCCAGCAGCGTAGCCGGGACGCCGACCTACGAGCAGTACTTC. Its protein is CASSVAGTPTYEQYF.

Many counts were recorded for this clonotype. The gene calls are TRBV7-9 and TRBJ2-5; D call uncertain. CDR1 and CDR2 from the germline V gene are SEHNR and FQNEAQ (reference sequence). The CDR3 runs to 15 residues. V lost 3 bases and J 5 bases, leaving 16 bases between the germline ends. The CDR3 spells CASSFLTISGETQYF. CDR3 nucleotides: TGTGCCAGCAGCTTCCTCACAATAAGTGGGGAGACCCAGTACTTC.

The table lists this clonotype with a few counts. The chain couples TRBV10-3 to TRBJ2-1; perhaps TRBD1 as D (6 bases). This CDR3 spans 13 amino acids. The V gene lost 3 bases and the J gene lost 8 bases, with 11 bases spanning the gap. Germline V CDR1 and CDR2: ENHRY, SYGVKD. DNA for the CDR3: TGTGCCATCAGTGACAGGGGTGACGATGAGCAGTTCTTC. Its protein product is CAISDRGDDEQFF.

The chain joins TRBV28 to TRBJ2-7; D not certain. V lost 5 bases and J 3 bases, leaving 14 bases between the germline ends. Germline CDR1 MDHEN, CDR2 SYDVKM. The CDR3 is 14 amino acids. CDR3 in amino acids: CASSASGPIYEQYF. In DNA, the CDR3 is TGTGCCAGCAGTGCTTCCGGTCCTATCTACGAGCAGTACTTC.

This sequence joins TRBV10-3 and TRBJ1-2; weak D call: TRBD1 (6 bases). Germline V gene lookup returns CDR1 ENHRY and CDR2 SYGVKD. V shed 4 bases and J shed 8 bases, with 14 bases lying between them. This CDR3 spans 13 amino acids. CDR3 amino acids: CAISVGAGEGYTF. CDR3 sequence (DNA): TGTGCCATCAGTGTTGGGGCAGGGGAAGGCTACACCTTC.

This clonotype was counted many times. The chain couples TRBV5-1 to TRBJ2-3; D is ambiguous. Germline CDR1 reads SGHRS; CDR2 reads YFSETQ. V was shortened by 5 bases and J by 2 bases, with 12 bases between the two germline ends. This CDR3 is built from 14 residues. The CDR3 reads CASRSTLDTDTQYF. CDR3 nucleotide sequence: TGCGCCAGCAGAAGCACTCTAGACACAGATACGCAGTATTTT.

This clonotype was counted between two and nine times. This chain connects TRBV20-1 to TRBJ2-3, with D perhaps matching TRBD2 (5 bases). The length of the CDR3 is 15 residues. Germline V gene sequence: CDR1 DFQATT, CDR2 SNEGSKA (reference sequence). V lost 3 bases and J lost 6, with 19 bases in between. The CDR3 sequence: CSASHLARDRDTQYF. DNA for the CDR3: TGCAGTGCTAGTCACTTAGCCCGGGATAGGGATACGCAGTATTTT.

The chain has TRBV5-5 and TRBJ1-3, with D unresolved. Germline assignment: CDR1 SGHKS and CDR2 YYEKEE (reference sequence). The V end lost 3 bases, the J end lost 5 bases, and 15 bases lay between the germline ends. The CDR3 has 15 amino acids. CDR3 DNA sequence: TGTGCCAGCAGCTCGGACGCGAGGTCTCGAAACACCATATATTTT. Translated: CASSSDARSRNTIYF.

This chain links TRBV7-2 with TRBJ2-1, with D tentatively TRBD2 (6 bases). The CDR3 consists of 16 residues. Trimming stripped 5 bases from V and 4 bases from J, with 18 bases between. CDR1 and CDR2 from the germline V gene are SGHTA and FQGNSA. DNA for the CDR3: TGTGCCAGCAGCCTCCACGGGAGCGCCCCATACAATGAGCAGTTCTTC. As protein: CASSLHGSAPYNEQFF.

This clonotype was observed at least ten times. V is TRBV7-9 and J is TRBJ2-7; D is uncertain. Germline loops: CDR1 SEHNR, CDR2 FQNEAQ (reference sequence). This CDR3 contains 12 residues. Deletions cut 5 bases from V and 6 bases from J, with 11 bases between. This CDR3 is CASSEPAGEQYF. CDR3 sequence (DNA): TGTGCCAGCAGCGAGCCAGCAGGCGAGCAGTACTTC.

Only a few counts were recorded for this clonotype. V gene TRBV20-1 combines with J gene TRBJ2-7, with 9 bases aligning to TRBD1. This CDR3 contains 13 residues. Germline CDR1 DFQATT, CDR2 SNEGSKA (reference sequence). Losses at the gene ends were 7 bases for V and 2 bases for J; bases not matched to a gene: 6. The CDR3 nucleotides read TGCAGTGTTGCACAGGGGGCAACCTACGAGCAGTACTTC. Protein sequence: CSVAQGATYEQYF.

The chain links TRBV4-3 to TRBJ2-1; possible D gene TRBD1, 6 bases. Germline V gene lookup returns CDR1 LGHNA and CDR2 YSLEER. Trimming cost V 0 bases and J 2 bases, with 8 bases left between them. The CDR3 is 15 residues long. CDR3: CASSQDQGTYNEQFF. CDR3 DNA sequence: TGCGCCAGCAGCCAAGACCAGGGGACCTACAATGAGCAGTTCTTC.

The chain employs TRBV30 and TRBJ1-4, with a weak D call TRBD1 (6 bases). The CDR3 runs to 15 residues. Germline V gives CDR1 GTSNPN, CDR2 SVGIG (reference sequence). Deletions cut 0 bases from V and 3 bases from J, with 11 bases between. CDR3 bases: TGTGCCTGGAGTGTAAGAGGGGGGCCTAATGAAAAACTGTTTTTT. Protein product: CAWSVRGGPNEKLFF. Supplemented by reference TRBV30 and TRBJ1-4, the full variable domain reads SQTIHQWPATLVQPVGSPLSLECTVEGTSNPNLYWYRQAAGRGLQLLFYSVGIGQISSEVPQNLSASRPQDRQFILSSKKLLLSDSGFYLCAWSVRGGPNEKLFFGSGTQLSVL.